This T cell receptor (beta chain) was identified during a study of shared clonotypes between healthy human individuals. On the study more broadly: Each donor contributed plates that comprised three CD4 naive, three CD4 memory, two CD8 naive and one CD8 memory.

General study results and limits: Shared clonotypes: approximately 4.5% naive CD4, about 3.3% naive CD8, roughly 2.4% memory CD4, around 0.4% memory CD8.

About this clone itself: Its antigen is currently unknown.

CDR3 length: 15 residues. Germline CDR1 LNHDA, CDR2 SQIVND (reference sequence). The V gene lost 11 bases and the J gene lost 0 bases, with 19 bases spanning the gap. Samples underwent the assay at deep level. The input for sorted-subset replicate PCRs was 200 to 250 ng DNA, tens of thousands of T cell genomes. Produced via immunoSEQ multiplex PCR; TCRdb's table is partial and in-frame only. The profile shows some 680,000 clones, around 73% of them singletons. This sequence was found in a woman between 25 and 40 years old in good health. V usage is TRBV19 and J usage is TRBJ1-1; no firm D call. Source material: memory CD4+ T cells sorted from blood. The subset here: CD45RA-negative fraction. CDR3 nucleotide sequence: TGTGCCTACAAACGTCGGCGGACGATGAACACTGAAGCTTTCTTT. It codes for CAYKRRRTMNTEAFF.